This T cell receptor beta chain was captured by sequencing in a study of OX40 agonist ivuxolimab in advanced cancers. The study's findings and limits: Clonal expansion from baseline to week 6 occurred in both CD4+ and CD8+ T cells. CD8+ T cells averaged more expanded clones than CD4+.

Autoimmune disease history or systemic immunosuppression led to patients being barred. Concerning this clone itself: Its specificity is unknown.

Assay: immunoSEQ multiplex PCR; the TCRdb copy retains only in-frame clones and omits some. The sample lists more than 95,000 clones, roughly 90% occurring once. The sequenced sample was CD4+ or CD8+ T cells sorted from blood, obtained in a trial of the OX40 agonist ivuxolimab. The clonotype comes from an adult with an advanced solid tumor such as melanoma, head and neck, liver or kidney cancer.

In nucleotides, the CDR3 is TGTGCCAGTAGCGACGGGGCAGGAGGGTCGTATGGCTACACCTTC. Protein product: CASSDGAGGSYGYTF. V and J are TRBV19 and TRBJ1-2; perhaps TRBD1 as D (5 bases). V shed 6 bases and J shed 5 bases, with 19 bases lying between them. The CDR3 consists of 15 residues. Germline CDR1 and CDR2: LNHDA and SQIVND (reference sequence).